The clone carrying this T cell receptor (beta chain) was found a few times. The data stem from a study of blood T cell repertoires in COVID-19. Looking at the study overall: Samples of COVID-19 (acute and convalescent) were obtained from the United States, Italy and Spain. The cDNA or gDNA used as material had been derived from T cells, B-cell-depleted T cells, or PBMCs.

Authors' processing steps: The authors estimated nucleated cell counts from reference gene primer amplification. TCRdb keeps only in-frame clones here, not all; method: immunoSEQ multiplex PCR. V and J calls and clone size are as listed in that table; D and trimming were resolved from the DNA. The sample shows some 330,000 clones, roughly 88% of them seen only once. The CDR3 is made up of 14 amino acids. Looked up from germline, CDR1 is MNHEY and CDR2 is SVGAGI. V lost 6 bases, J lost 5 bases, and 14 bases lay in between. Sequencing input: peripheral blood. V gene TRBV6-5 combines with J gene TRBJ1-3, with TRBD1 as a possible D gene (6 bases). The clonotype was recovered from a woman aged 45-65 years with active or convalescent COVID-19. The CDR3 is CASSPQGSRNTIYF. Written as DNA, the CDR3 is TGTGCCAGCAGCCCACAGGGTTCAAGAAACACCATATATTTT.